This T cell receptor beta chain was sequenced for a study of response to subunit inactivated influenza vaccine (dated by TCRdb to 2016 to 2019). In the study overall: The study used deep quantitative T cell receptor repertoire profiling to track responses to a trivalent subunit inactivated influenza vaccine.

Inclusive of the bounding cysteine and phenylalanine, the CDR3 is 14 residues long. The read is trimmed to its CDR3 DNA, 42 bases read in frame from base 1. CDR1 and CDR2 are read off the germline V gene as MNHEY and SVGEGT. V loses 6 bases, J loses 4 bases, and the germline ends lie 14 bases apart. This clonotype was detected a few times. No antigen is known for it. No base qualities exist here, and no much larger clone lies one base off it. What the authors observed across the whole study: It was suggested by the authors that each seasonal influenza vaccination may recruit only a limited number of new T cells.

The library came from RT-PCR. TCRdb names Illumina HiSeq 2500 as the instrument used. Using fastp trimming at Q25 and MiXCR clonotype assembly, TCRdb reanalyzed the public sequencing data and kept in-frame beta chains. Every distinct CDR3 protein forms one entry, paired with its most common genes and DNA. This sample has approximately 500,000 distinct CDR3 sequences in its table, and 20% to 25% of those were observed once. About 2.8% of the sample is held by the ten biggest clonotypes. These data were also reused for a study on T cells expressing NK-cell markers. The second study's authors report: TCR beta cDNA libraries were made by 5'RACE template switching that added a universal primer site and unique molecular identifiers. In sorted CD3+CD56+NKG2C+, CD3+CD56+NKG2C- and CD3+CD56-NKG2C+ T-cell subsets from several donors, TCR beta-chain repertoires were profiled. Seven of the eight sequenced donors were HCMV-seropositive and one was HCMV-seronegative. In several experiments an anti-gammadeltaTCR antibody was added to restrict sorting to alphabetaTCR-expressing T cells. For five or six donors, the dominant CD3+CD56+NKG2C+ clonotypes were among the top 10 CD8+ clonotypes and accounted for roughly 1.0-8% of CD8+ T cells. Those dominant clonotypes were again the most abundant among CD3+CD56-NKG2C+ cells in a few donors, at roughly 25-65%. It remained unclear whether the expanded NKG2C-expressing T cell clones were specific for HCMV antigens. The eight sequenced donors were randomly selected healthy volunteers, three men and five women. To determine HCMV serostatus, a commercial ELISA kit was used to detect HCMV-specific IgG in serum. Ficoll density gradient centrifugation was used to isolate peripheral blood mononuclear cells from blood. Using Miltenyi isolation kits, CD4+ and CD8+ T cells were isolated from PBMC through magnetic immunoseparation. Synthesis of cDNA was primed from the TCR beta constant segment and was followed by two consecutive PCR amplification steps. Sequencing of the libraries produced 2 x 150 bp reads on Illumina HiSeq 2000/2500, MiSeq or NextSeq. MIGEC was used to demultiplex reads and group the reads by UMI, and MiTCR was used to assemble and quantify clonotypes. To exclude erroneous sequences, only TCR cDNA sequences supported by at least two reads were retained. The tcR package was used for downstream repertoire analysis, and clonotypes were matched between fractions using CDR3 nucleotide sequence together with V segment. VDJmatch was used to annotate antigen specificity against VDJdb, with one amino acid substitution in CDR3 allowed.

The sequence is built from TRBV6-2 or TRBV6-3 and TRBJ2-3, with the D gene possibly TRBD1 or TRBD2, each one fitting 6 bases. The receptor comes from a man between 45 and 60 years old who received an inactivated influenza vaccine. Donor details come from another sample of the same person, matched by shared clones. The starting material was CD4+ T cells sorted from PBMCs, obtained 12 days after vaccination. In nucleotide form, the sequence is TGTGCCAGCAGGGTACAGGGAGGTTCAGATACGCAGTATTTT. The encoded protein is CASRVQGGSDTQYF.